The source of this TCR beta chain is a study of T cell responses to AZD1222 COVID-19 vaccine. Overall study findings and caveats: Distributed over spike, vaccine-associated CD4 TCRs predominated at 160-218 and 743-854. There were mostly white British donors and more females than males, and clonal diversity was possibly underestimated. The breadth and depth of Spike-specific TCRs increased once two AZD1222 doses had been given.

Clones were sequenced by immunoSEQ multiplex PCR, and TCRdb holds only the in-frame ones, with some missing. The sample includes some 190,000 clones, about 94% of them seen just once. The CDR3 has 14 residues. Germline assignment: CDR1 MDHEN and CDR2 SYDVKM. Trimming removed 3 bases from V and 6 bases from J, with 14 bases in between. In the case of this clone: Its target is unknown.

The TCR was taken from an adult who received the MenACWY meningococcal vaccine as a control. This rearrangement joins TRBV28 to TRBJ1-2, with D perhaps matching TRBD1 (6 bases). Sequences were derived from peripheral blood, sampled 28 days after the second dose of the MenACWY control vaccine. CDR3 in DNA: TGTGCCAGCAGTTTCGGGGCAGGGGTGGATGGCTACACCTTC. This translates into CASSFGAGVDGYTF.